The 25 T cell receptor beta chains reported below all come from one sample, sequenced in a study of blood T cells in healthy people across ages. The authors ran a second PCR of roughly 6 to 12 cycles using a sample-barcoded 5' primer and a J-beta primer mix. TCRdb re-called the 5' RACE reads with MiXCR, one entry per CDR3 protein. The table includes hundreds of thousands of distinct CDR3 sequences, approximately 50% detected once. Sequencing input: blood. Receptor source: a woman aged 60-70 years in good health.

This clonotype came up a few times. The rearrangement uses TRBV29-1 and TRBJ1-2; the D gene is possibly TRBD1 (6 bases). This CDR3 is built from 13 residues. The V gene lost 7 bases and the J gene lost 1 base, with 13 bases spanning the gap. Germline lookup yields CDR1 SQVTM and CDR2 ANQGSEA. CDR3 in amino acids: CSARQEFNYGYTF. The CDR3 DNA is TGCAGCGCTCGACAGGAGTTTAACTATGGCTACACCTTC. Filled out from reference TRBV29-1 and TRBJ1-2, the complete variable domain reads SAVISQKPSRDICQRGTSLTIQCQVDSQVTMMFWYRQQPGQSLTLIATANQGSEATYESGFVIDKFPISRPNLTFSTLTVSNMSPEDSSIYLCSARQEFNYGYTFGSGTRLTVV.

This chain joins TRBV6-2 or TRBV6-3 and TRBJ2-1; 9 bases align to TRBD1. V lost 5 bases and J lost 8; bases outside the gene matches: 4. This CDR3 is 13 amino acids long. From germline, CDR1 is MNHEY and CDR2 SVGEGT. The DNA of the CDR3 is TGTGCCAGCAGTACTACAGGGGGCCATGAGCAGTTCTTC. Protein product: CASSTTGGHEQFF.

J is TRBJ2-7 and V is TRBV28, with TRBD2 matching over 9 bases. The CDR3 spans 14 residues. V was clipped by 5 bases and J by 3 bases; unmatched bases: 5. CDR1 is MDHEN and CDR2 is SYDVKM in the germline V gene. CDR3 nucleotide sequence: TGTGCCAGCAGTCATATTAGCGGGAGCTACGAGCAGTACTTC. Amino acid sequence: CASSHISGSYEQYF. Variable domain in full (rest from reference TRBV28 and TRBJ2-7): DVKVTQSSRYLVKRTGEKVFLECVQDMDHENMFWYRQDPGLGLRLIYFSYDVKMKEKGDIPEGYSVSREKKERFSLILESASTNQTSMYLCASSHISGSYEQYFGPGTRLTVT.

The chain recombines TRBV27 with TRBJ2-1; 9 nucleotides line up with TRBD2. The germline CDR1 and CDR2 sequences are MNHEY and SMNVEV (reference sequence). V was pared by 2 bases and J by 10 bases, with 15 bases of the junction left unmatched. This CDR3 comprises 17 residues. CDR3 DNA sequence: TGTGCCAGCAGTTTAACCCTGGCGGGAGGGGTTAGGGACGAGCAGTTCTTC. It codes for CASSLTLAGGVRDEQFF.

This clonotype showed up just once. The J gene is TRBJ1-5, the V gene TRBV18; TRBD1 is a possible D gene (5 bases). Germline loops: CDR1 KGHSH, CDR2 LQKENI. V was clipped by 3 bases and J by 2 bases, with 11 bases between them. This CDR3 region has 15 residues. CDR3 DNA sequence: TGTGCCAGCTCACCCGGTCGGGACCGCAATCAGCCCCAGCATTTT. Protein: CASSPGRDRNQPQHF.

The DNA of the CDR3 is TGTGCCTGGAGCGAAAGTAGCAATCAGCCCCAGCATTTT. Translating gives CAWSESSNQPQHF. The chain combines TRBV30 with TRBJ1-5; D not certain. CDR1 is GTSNPN and CDR2 is SVGIG in the germline V gene (reference sequence). The CDR3 runs 13 residues. V shed 3 bases and J shed 0 bases, with 6 bases lying between them. Based on the CDR3 plus reference TRBV30 and TRBJ1-5, the full variable domain is SQTIHQWPATLVQPVGSPLSLECTVEGTSNPNLYWYRQAAGRGLQLLFYSVGIGQISSEVPQNLSASRPQDRQFILSSKKLLLSDSGFYLCAWSESSNQPQHFGDGTRLSIL.

The chain couples TRBV24-1 to TRBJ2-1, with D perhaps TRBD2 (5 bases). V lost 9 bases and J lost 4, with 15 bases in between. Germline lookup yields CDR1 KGHDR and CDR2 SFDVKD. CDR3 size: 14 residues. The CDR3 reads CATGPTNEYNEQFF. CDR3 sequence (DNA): TGTGCCACCGGCCCGACTAACGAATACAATGAGCAGTTCTTC.

With respect to this clonotype: A much larger clone lies one base from this, so it may be a read error. The chain recombines TRBV12-3 or TRBV12-4 with TRBJ2-3, with D possibly being TRBD1 (6 bases). The CDR3 is 14 amino acids. The CDR3 protein is CASRSRGSTDTQDF. The CDR3 DNA follows: TGTGCCAGCAGATCGAGGGGGAGTACAGATACGCAGGATTTT.

This clonotype turned up a few times. The chain joins TRBV4-3 to TRBJ2-7; no reliable D call. V was pared by 0 bases and J by 5 bases, with 8 bases between. Germline V gives CDR1 LGHNA, CDR2 YSLEER. The CDR3 is 13 amino acids. In DNA, the CDR3 is TGCGCCAGCAGCCAAGATCTTGGGGACGAGCAGTACTTC. Protein: CASSQDLGDEQYF.

The chain uses TRBV7-6 and TRBJ2-7; D gene uncertain. This CDR3 contains 16 residues. The V gene's germline CDR1 is SGHVS and CDR2 FNYEAQ. Trimming took off 4 bases at V and 4 bases at J, with 20 bases between the two ends. The CDR3: CASSSHKGSSLYEQYF. In DNA, the CDR3 is TGTGCCAGCAGCTCCCACAAGGGTTCCTCTTTGTACGAGCAGTACTTC.

The chain combines TRBV2 with TRBJ2-1, with D uncertain. Per the germline V gene, CDR1 is SNHLY and CDR2 is FYNNEI. This CDR3 is built from 16 residues. V gave up 0 bases and J gave up 4 bases, with 13 bases separating them. Here the CDR3 reads CASSEALPRTYNEQFF. Written as DNA, the CDR3 is TGTGCCAGCAGTGAAGCTTTACCCCGAACGTACAATGAGCAGTTCTTC.

This clonotype was counted only a few times. V and J are TRBV7-2 and TRBJ1-6, with unresolved D. The germline gives CDR1 SGHTA, CDR2 FQGNSA. Between the trimmed V and J ends, which lost 5 bases and 7 bases, there was a span of 15 bases. The CDR3 runs 15 residues. The CDR3 here is CASSLWASKNSPLHF. The CDR3 DNA is TGTGCCAGCAGCCTATGGGCCAGTAAGAATTCACCCCTCCACTTT. Drawing the rest from reference TRBV7-2 and TRBJ1-6, the complete variable domain is GAGVSQSPSNKVTEKGKDVELRCDPISGHTALYWYRQSLGQGLEFLIYFQGNSAPDKSGLPSDRFSAERTGGSVSTLTIQRTQQEDSAVYLCASSLWASKNSPLHFGNGTRLTVT.

This clonotype has only a few counts. The chain has TRBV5-5 and TRBJ1-2; the D is unclear. The CDR3 consists of 14 residues. V was clipped by 0 bases and J by 4 bases, with 10 bases between them. Germline V gene lookup returns CDR1 SGHKS and CDR2 YYEKEE (reference sequence). The CDR3 protein is CASSLVAGRYGYTF. The CDR3 nucleotides are TGTGCCAGCAGCTTGGTTGCAGGACGCTATGGCTACACCTTC.

A note on this clonotype: A much larger clone differs from this one at a single base, so this may be a read error. V is TRBV7-2 and J is TRBJ2-3, with 8 bases that match TRBD2. The J segment lost 5 bases and the V segment lost 3 bases, leaving 7 bases of the junction unmatched. The CDR3 contains 15 residues. From germline, CDR1 is SGHTA and CDR2 FQGNSA. This CDR3 reads CASSLGTSYLDTQYF. In DNA, the CDR3 is TGTGCCAGCAGCTTGGGGACTAGTTATTTAGATACGCAGTATTTT. The full variable domain, in which reference TRBV7-2 and TRBJ2-3 provide the parts outside the CDR3, is GAGVSQSPSNKVTEKGKDVELRCDPISGHTALYWYRQSLGQGLEFLIYFQGNSAPDKSGLPSDRFSAERTGGSVSTLTIQRTQQEDSAVYLCASSLGTSYLDTQYFGPGTRLTVL.

This clonotype showed up just a few times. The chain couples TRBV6-6 to TRBJ2-5; tentative D call: TRBD1 (6 bases). The CDR3 consists of 17 residues. V was trimmed by 2 bases and J by 1 base, leaving 17 bases between them. Germline V lookup: CDR1 MNHNY, CDR2 SVGAGI (reference sequence). In DNA form, the CDR3 reads TGTGCCAGCAGTTACCTGGGGGCTTATTACCCCCAAGAGACCCAGTACTTC. Its protein product is CASSYLGAYYPQETQYF.

This clonotype turned up a few times. The chain employs TRBV28 and TRBJ2-5; TRBD1 matches at 9 bases. Germline CDR1 is MDHEN and CDR2 is SYDVKM. The CDR3 has 16 amino acids. J gave up 1 base and V 5 bases, and 8 bases lay outside the gene matches. CDR3 loop: CASSLSGQGLQETQYF. The CDR3 DNA is TGTGCCAGCAGTCTTTCGGGACAGGGACTCCAAGAGACCCAGTACTTC.

The chain joins TRBV20-1 to TRBJ1-4, with D tentatively TRBD1 (5 bases). The CDR3 extends over 14 amino acids. Germline loops: CDR1 DFQATT, CDR2 SNEGSKA (reference sequence). V lost 0 bases, J lost 5 bases, and 10 bases lay in between. CDR3 residues: CSARDQRGNEKLFF. Written as DNA, the CDR3 is TGCAGTGCTAGAGACCAGAGGGGAAATGAAAAACTGTTTTTT.

This clonotype turned up a few times. V gene TRBV7-9 combines with J gene TRBJ2-7; D may be TRBD1 (6 bases). The CDR3 loop spans 13 amino acids. Germline assignment: CDR1 SEHNR and CDR2 FQNEAQ (reference sequence). V was trimmed by 5 bases and J by 7 bases, leaving 15 bases between them. CDR3 DNA: TGTGCCAGCAGCCGATCCCAGGGGCGGGAGCAGTACTTC. It is translated as CASSRSQGREQYF.

This chain links TRBV6-6 with TRBJ1-4; no definite D call. CDR1 and CDR2 (germline): MNHNY, SVGAGI (reference sequence). The CDR3 has 15 residues. Trimming shortened V by 6 bases and J by 5 bases, and 16 bases separated the two germline ends. The CDR3 here is CASRTTARANEKLFF. The CDR3 nucleotides are TGTGCCAGCAGAACGACCGCGAGAGCAAATGAAAAACTGTTTTTT.

CDR3 region: CASSEVRGEGNIQYF. CDR3 sequence (DNA): TGTGCCAGCAGTGAAGTCAGGGGCGAGGGAAACATTCAGTACTTC. The chain is built from TRBV2 and TRBJ2-4; tentative D call: TRBD1 (6 bases). V dropped 1 base and J dropped 6 bases, with 13 bases sitting between them. The CDR3 is 15 residues long. The V gene's germline CDR1 is SNHLY and CDR2 FYNNEI.

The chain employs TRBV4-2 and TRBJ1-2, with 7 positions matching TRBD1. J was trimmed by 6 bases and V by 0 bases; bases with no gene match: 10. The CDR3 has 16 amino acids. Germline-derived CDR1 and CDR2 are LGHNA and YNFKEQ. The CDR3 region is CASSQDRGGNWDGYTF. In DNA form, the CDR3 reads TGTGCCAGCAGCCAAGACAGGGGGGGGAATTGGGATGGCTACACCTTC.

In this sample, this clonotype turned up a few times. V and J are TRBV28 and TRBJ2-7, with no clear D. The germline V gene has CDR1 MDHEN and CDR2 SYDVKM. There are 10 residues in the CDR3. The ends were cut back, 7 bases at V and 7 bases at J, with 8 bases in the middle. CDR3 loop: CASKYVEQYF. The CDR3 nucleotides read TGTGCCAGCAAATACGTGGAGCAGTACTTC.

The rearrangement joins TRBV7-2 to TRBJ2-7; perhaps TRBD2 as D (6 bases). The V gene's germline CDR1 is SGHTA and CDR2 FQGNSA. V dropped 5 bases and J dropped 5 bases, with 19 bases sitting between them. This CDR3 is built from 15 residues. CDR3 amino acids: CASSLGPGSRNEQYF. As DNA, the CDR3 is TGTGCCAGCAGCCTCGGGCCCGGGAGTAGGAACGAGCAGTACTTC.

This chain joins TRBV10-3 and TRBJ2-1, with D tentatively TRBD1 (5 bases). The germline V and J ends were trimmed by 0 bases and 13 bases, with 10 bases remaining between them. CDR1 ENHRY and CDR2 SYGVKD come from the germline V gene. The CDR3 has 12 residues. CDR3 residues: CAISESTVRQFF. The CDR3 DNA reads TGTGCCATCAGTGAGTCGACAGTTAGACAGTTCTTC.

Concerning this clonotype: A much larger clone lies one base from this, so it may be a read error. The gene calls are TRBV10-3 and TRBJ2-1; 12 bases map to TRBD2. The CDR3 runs 15 residues. V was pared by 4 bases and J by 7 bases, with 5 bases of the junction left unmatched. CDR1 is ENHRY, CDR2 SYGVKD, per germline. CDR3 sequence reads: CAISGTSGIINEQFF. The DNA for the CDR3 is TGTGCCATCAGTGGGACTAGCGGGATTATTAATGAGCAGTTCTTC.